The subject of this entry is one T cell receptor (beta chain). The repertoire was sequenced with immunoSEQ multiplex PCR; TCRdb's copy has only in-frame clones and lacks some. The table shows approximately 50,000 clones, with 88% occurring only once. This sample was included in a study of T cell responses to AZD1222 COVID-19 vaccine. In germline, CDR1 is SGHTS, CDR2 YDEGEE. V was clipped by 1 base and J by 2 bases, with 9 bases between them. The CDR3 extends over 15 amino acids. The chain has TRBV5-8 and TRBJ1-4; D gene uncertain. The source is an adult in good health. This specimen was peripheral blood, taken on day 0 of AZD1222 vaccination. The CDR3 sequence: CASSLLGNTNEKLFF. The CDR3 nucleotides are TGTGCCAGCAGCTTGCTCGGGAACACTAATGAAAAACTGTTTTTT.